The 21 T cell receptor beta chains below were found in one sample sequenced in a study of PD-1 blockade in classical Hodgkin lymphoma. Using immunoSEQ multiplex PCR, the repertoire was profiled, and TCRdb retains in-frame clones only, with some absent. The table records approximately 49,000 clones, approximately 80% of them present only once. Time point specified: cycle 4 day 1 (C4D1), after 6 weeks of nivolumab. Every single patient, without exception, relapsed after autologous stem cell transplantation, and brentuximab vedotin exposure varied. Sequencing was performed on peripheral blood mononuclear cells (PBMCs), taken before the fourth cycle of nivolumab. These TCRs come from a human donor with classical Hodgkin lymphoma.

Details on this clone: Other DNA sequences in the sample encode the same CDR3. CDR3 sequence: CACSEGGPQETQYF. The CDR3 bases are TGTGCCTGTAGCGAAGGGGGGCCCCAAGAGACCCAGTACTTC. The rearrangement links TRBV30 to TRBJ2-5; D may match TRBD1 or TRBD2 (6 bases each). Trimming shortened V by 6 bases and J by 1 base, and 15 bases separated the two germline ends. Germline loops: CDR1 GTSNPN, CDR2 SVGIG (reference sequence). This CDR3 region has 14 residues.

The chain combines TRBV25-1 with TRBJ1-2, with D possibly being TRBD1 (5 bases). V lost 4 bases and J lost 8, with 17 bases in between. The CDR3 runs to 14 residues. The V gene's germline CDR1 is MGHDK and CDR2 SYGVNS. This CDR3 reads CASSGTLSSGGYTF. The CDR3 region has the DNA TGTGCCAGCAGTGGGACGCTCTCCTCAGGGGGCTACACCTTC.

This sequence joins TRBV28 and TRBJ2-3, with 13 bases fitting TRBD2. V lost 6 bases, J lost 0 bases, and 6 bases stayed unmatched. From germline, CDR1 is MDHEN and CDR2 SYDVKM. The CDR3 is made up of 17 amino acids. CDR3 loop: CASSTTSGGTSTDTQYF. Here the CDR3 DNA reads TGTGCCAGCAGCACGACTAGCGGGGGGACCAGCACAGATACGCAGTATTTT.

With respect to this clone: An end of the junction does not agree with germline; a read error may underlie this. The gene calls are TRBV7-7 and TRBJ2-5; 7 bases map to TRBD1. The CDR3 has 13 amino acids. Germline V gene lookup returns CDR1 SSHAT and CDR2 FNYEAQ (reference sequence). CDR3 in DNA: TGTGCTAGCACAAACCAGGGGGAAGAGACCCAGTACTTC. Translating gives CASTNQGEETQYF.

CDR3 protein: CASSLVFGDTQYF. CDR3 nucleotide sequence: TGTGCCAGCAGCTTAGTCTTTGGAGATACGCAGTATTTT. V usage is TRBV11-2 and J usage is TRBJ2-3; no clear D gene. The CDR3 totals 13 residues. CDR1 and CDR2 (germline): SGHAT, FQNNGV. Trimming took 1 base from V and 5 from J, leaving 7 bases between them.

This rearrangement joins TRBV7-9 to TRBJ2-6; possibly TRBD1 for D (6 bases). In germline, CDR1 is SEHNR, CDR2 FQNEAQ (reference sequence). V lost 1 base to trimming and J lost 0 bases, with 10 bases between them. CDR3 length equals 17 residues. The CDR3 protein is CASSLGTESSGANVLTF. The CDR3 nucleotides read TGTGCCAGCAGCTTAGGGACAGAGAGCTCTGGGGCCAACGTCCTGACTTTC. The entire variable domain, with the rest obtained from reference TRBV7-9 and TRBJ2-6, is as follows: DTGVSQNPRHKITKRGQNVTFRCDPISEHNRLYWYRQTLGQGPEFLTYFQNEAQLEKSRLLSDRFSAERPKGSFSTLEIQRTEQGDSAMYLCASSLGTESSGANVLTFGAGSRLTVL.

The chain couples TRBV10-3 to TRBJ1-1; weak D call: TRBD1 (5 bases). CDR3 size: 14 residues. Germline CDR1 reads ENHRY; CDR2 reads SYGVKD. With 3 bases removed from V and 1 base from J, the gap between germline ends came to 9 bases. The CDR3 reads CAISDRGGNTEAFF. Written as DNA, the CDR3 is TGTGCCATCAGTGATCGGGGGGGGAACACTGAAGCTTTCTTT.

V usage is TRBV5-4 and J usage is TRBJ2-3; TRBD2 matches 7 bases. V lost 6 bases and J lost 4; bases outside the gene matches: 8. This CDR3 has 14 residues. Germline V CDR1 and CDR2: SGHNT, YYREEE (reference sequence). For the CDR3, the DNA is TGTGCCAGCAAGGCGGGAGCCCCCCCAGATACGCAGTATTTT. It specifies CASKAGAPPDTQYF.

V and J are TRBV5-1 and TRBJ1-1; a possible D gene is TRBD1 (6 bases). V dropped 3 bases and J dropped 0 bases, with 12 bases sitting between them. This CDR3 is built from 15 residues. CDR1 is SGHRS and CDR2 is YFSETQ in the germline V gene. The CDR3 bases are TGCGCCAGCAGCTCGGGACAAGCCATGAACACTGAAGCTTTCTTT. It specifies CASSSGQAMNTEAFF.

The chain has TRBV30 and TRBJ1-6, with a weak D call TRBD1 (5 bases). Germline CDR1 is GTSNPN and CDR2 is SVGIG (reference sequence). Between the trimmed V and J ends, which lost 3 bases and 5 bases, there was a span of 11 bases. The CDR3 has 14 residues. The CDR3 is CAWSRGVNNSPLHF. The CDR3 region has the DNA TGTGCCTGGAGCCGAGGGGTTAATAATTCACCCCTCCACTTT.

This chain uses TRBV27 with TRBJ2-3, with 8 bases fitting TRBD1. This CDR3 comprises 14 residues. Germline values: CDR1 MNHEY, CDR2 SMNVEV (reference sequence). With V trimmed by 6 bases and J by 7 bases, 9 bases remained unmatched. The CDR3 region has the DNA TGTGCCAGCAGCTCCCGACAGGGGAGTTATACGCAGTATTTT. Protein product: CASSSRQGSYTQYF.

The V call is TRBV29-1, the J call TRBJ2-1, with 9 nucleotides matching TRBD2. The CDR3 has 17 amino acids. CDR1 and CDR2 (germline): SQVTM, ANQGSEA. V dropped 2 bases and J dropped 4; count of bases not matched to a gene: 12. The CDR3 nucleotides read TGCAGCGTTGAACTCCTGCTAGCGGGATCGATGTACAATGAGCAGTTCTTC. This sequence encodes CSVELLLAGSMYNEQFF.

This chain uses TRBV27 with TRBJ2-1, with TRBD2 as a possible D gene (7 bases). The germline V and J ends were trimmed by 8 bases and 13 bases, with 15 bases remaining between them. This CDR3 region has 11 residues. The germline V gene encodes CDR1 MNHEY and CDR2 SMNVEV (reference sequence). CDR3: CASGDKRGQFF. The CDR3 coding sequence is TGTGCCAGCGGGGACAAGCGGGGACAGTTCTTC.

V is TRBV6-1 and J is TRBJ2-3; TRBD1 agrees at 8 bases. CDR1 is MNHNS, CDR2 SASEGT, per germline. This CDR3 comprises 14 residues. Trimming cost V 8 bases and J 0 bases; bases outside gene matches: 4. The CDR3 sequence is CASETGVSTDTQYF. CDR3 sequence (DNA): TGTGCCAGCGAGACAGGGGTGAGCACAGATACGCAGTATTTT.

The genes are TRBV9 and TRBJ1-2; D is undetermined. This CDR3 comprises 14 residues. CDR1 and CDR2 from the germline V gene are SGDLS and YYNGEE. The V gene lost 4 bases and the J gene lost 7 bases, with 17 bases spanning the gap. Here the CDR3 reads CASSKGPREPGYTF. In DNA form, the CDR3 reads TGTGCCAGCAGCAAAGGGCCACGGGAACCTGGCTACACCTTC.

V is TRBV11-2 and J is TRBJ2-1; D is ambiguous. The CDR3 extends over 11 amino acids. The V end was cut by 4 bases, the J end by 6 bases, with 4 bases between. CDR1 SGHAT and CDR2 FQNNGV come from the germline V gene. CDR3 sequence: CASSSPNEQFF. Here the CDR3 DNA reads TGTGCCAGCAGCTCCCCCAATGAGCAGTTCTTC. Drawing the rest from reference TRBV11-2 and TRBJ2-1, the complete variable domain is EAGVAQSPRYKIIEKRQSVAFWCNPISGHATLYWYQQILGQGPKLLIQFQNNGVVDDSQLPKDRFSAERLKGVDSTLKIQPAKLEDSAVYLCASSSPNEQFFGPGTRLTVL.

This clone was seen a few times. The chain uses TRBV29-1 and TRBJ1-1; TRBD1 aligns across 9 bases. The CDR3 totals 15 residues. Germline CDR1 is SQVTM and CDR2 is ANQGSEA. Unmatched junction bases numbered 14, after V lost 7 bases and J lost 5 bases. The CDR3 here is CSAKNTGGLTTEAFF. CDR3 bases: TGCAGCGCAAAAAATACAGGGGGCCTTACTACTGAAGCTTTCTTT.

The chain couples TRBV7-2 to TRBJ2-2; TRBD2 matches at 10 bases. Trimming removed 5 bases from V and 1 base from J; junction bases left unmatched: 7. The germline V gene has CDR1 SGHTA and CDR2 FQGNSA. CDR3 length: 17 amino acids. In DNA, the CDR3 is TGTGCCAGCAGCACCCCAGCGGGGGGGTTGAACACCGGGGAGCTGTTTTTT. It specifies CASSTPAGGLNTGELFF.

This chain joins TRBV19 and TRBJ2-2; D call uncertain. Germline assignment: CDR1 LNHDA and CDR2 SQIVND (reference sequence). The CDR3 is 14 residues long. Trimming left V 7 bases short and J 0 bases short, with 9 bases between. For the CDR3, the DNA is TGTGCCAGTAATCAGCACGCGAACACCGGGGAGCTGTTTTTT. Translating gives CASNQHANTGELFF.

The chain has TRBV19 and TRBJ1-4, with 8 bases that match TRBD1. This CDR3 is 15 amino acids long. The germline gives CDR1 LNHDA, CDR2 SQIVND (reference sequence). V was clipped by 5 bases and J by 6 bases; unmatched bases: 8. CDR3 sequence: CASSLLRGHDEKLFF. CDR3 nucleotide sequence: TGTGCCAGTAGTCTCCTCAGGGGGCATGATGAAAAACTGTTTTTT.

The chain links TRBV7-3 to TRBJ2-3; TRBD2 aligns across 9 bases. This CDR3 is built from 16 residues. V was clipped by 1 base and J by 1 base; unmatched bases: 3. Germline loops: CDR1 SGHTA, CDR2 FQGTGA. CDR3 region: CASSLISGSGTDTQYF. CDR3 coding DNA: TGTGCCAGCAGCTTAATTAGCGGGAGCGGCACAGATACGCAGTATTTT.